A selection of T cell receptor beta chains follows, all from one sample in a study of blood T cell repertoires in COVID-19. The repertoire was sequenced with immunoSEQ multiplex PCR; TCRdb's copy has only in-frame clones and lacks some. The sample includes 280,000 or so clones, roughly nine tenths of them seen just once. The sequenced sample was PBMCs or T cells enriched from blood (not recorded which). The receptor source for this set is a woman between 45 and 65 years old who had been exposed to COVID-19. Both conserved end residues are part of each CDR3. The order of the fields is V gene, J gene, clone size, D gene, CDR3 protein, CDR3 DNA. D genes are given only for firm matches. Size is stated for part of the rows, as once, few or many counts, or as a class when the clone is expanded.

TRBV19	TRBJ1-3	.	.	CASSDSYSGNTIYF	TGTGCCAGTAGTGACTCGTACTCTGGAAACACCATATATTTT
TRBV9	TRBJ2-3	.	.	CASSRLQVRDITDTQYF	TGTGCCAGCAGCCGATTACAGGTTCGAGATATCACAGATACGCAGTATTTT
TRBV15	TRBJ1-2	.	.	CATSRDLSGGYGYTF	TGTGCCACCAGCAGAGATCTTAGCGGCGGCTATGGCTACACCTTC
TRBV27	TRBJ1-2	.	TRBD1	CASSLRGQGALGYTF	TGTGCCAGCAGTTTGCGCGGACAGGGGGCTTTAGGCTACACCTTC
TRBV2	TRBJ1-2	.	TRBD1	CASRGTGTNDYGYTF	TGTGCCAGCAGGGGGACAGGGACAAACGACTATGGCTACACCTTC
TRBV28	TRBJ1-2	.	TRBD1	CASSIGTGAVGYTF	TGTGCCAGCAGTATCGGGACAGGGGCCGTTGGCTACACCTTC
TRBV7-9	TRBJ2-7	few	.	CASSSQGYEQYF	TGTGCCAGCAGCTCACAGGGTTACGAGCAGTACTTC
TRBV7-2	TRBJ2-4	.	.	CASSLERRTGIQYF	TGTGCCAGCAGCTTAGAACGCAGGACTGGCATTCAGTACTTC
TRBV27	TRBJ1-6	.	TRBD1	CASSRQGQYGSPLHF	TGTGCCAGCAGCCGACAGGGTCAGTATGGATCACCCCTCCACTTT
TRBV7-6	TRBJ2-3	.	.	CASSRPGGTSTDTQYF	TGTGCCAGCAGCCGTCCCGGCGGGACTAGCACAGATACGCAGTATTTT
TRBV3-1/TRBV3-2	TRBJ1-6	.	TRBD1	CASSPQTGANNSPLHF	TGTGCCAGCAGCCCCCAGACAGGGGCCAACAATTCACCCCTCCACTTT
TRBV7-2	TRBJ2-7	.	.	CASSLYGGLRAEQYF	TGTGCCAGCAGCTTATATGGAGGGCTTCGGGCTGAGCAGTACTTC
TRBV6-5	TRBJ2-1	.	TRBD2	CASGGSPYNEQFF	TGTGCCTCGGGGGGTTCCCCATACAATGAGCAGTTCTTC
TRBV5-8	TRBJ1-5	.	.	CASSPLEQWGYSNQPQHF	TGTGCCAGCAGCCCCTTGGAGCAATGGGGCTATAGCAATCAGCCCCAGCATTTT
TRBV9	TRBJ2-5	.	TRBD1	CASSAGTVQETQYF	TGTGCCAGCAGCGCGGGGACAGTCCAAGAGACCCAGTACTTC
TRBV3-1/TRBV3-2	TRBJ2-1	once	TRBD2	CASSPTSGGKDEQFF	TGTGCCAGCAGCCCGACTAGCGGGGGAAAGGATGAGCAGTTCTTC
TRBV18	TRBJ2-2	once	.	CASSPGGKANTGELFF	TGTGCCAGCTCACCAGGAGGGAAGGCGAACACCGGGGAGCTGTTTTTT
TRBV19	TRBJ1-6	.	TRBD1	CASRDTQGNRNSPLHF	TGTGCCAGTAGGGACACACAGGGGAATCGGAATTCACCCCTCCACTTT
TRBV29-1	TRBJ1-1	.	.	CSASRGGTEAFF	TGCAGCGCCTCGCGGGGGGGAACTGAAGCTTTCTTT
TRBV7-6	TRBJ1-4	.	.	CASSLGYGLGANEKLFF	TGTGCCAGCAGCTTAGGCTATGGTTTAGGGGCTAATGAAAAACTGTTTTTT
TRBV6-5	TRBJ2-2	.	TRBD2	CATERGTSGTGELFF	TGTGCTACGGAAAGGGGGACTAGCGGCACCGGGGAGCTGTTTTTT
TRBV30	TRBJ2-1	.	TRBD2	CAWSVGRAGNNEQFF	TGTGCCTGGAGTGTCGGTAGAGCGGGGAACAATGAGCAGTTCTTC
TRBV30	TRBJ1-6	.	.	CAWRVPGQNNSPLHF	TGTGCCTGGAGGGTTCCCGGACAAAATAATTCACCCCTCCACTTT
TRBV5-1	TRBJ1-2	once	.	CASSPLGGSGYTF	TGCGCCAGCAGCCCCCTAGGGGGTTCCGGCTACACCTTC
TRBV7-9	TRBJ1-4	.	.	CASSPGLGDNEKLFF	TGTGCCAGCAGTCCGGGACTAGGAGATAATGAAAAACTGTTTTTT
TRBV9	TRBJ1-6	.	.	CASSVADTFNSPLHF	TGTGCCAGCAGCGTAGCGGACACCTTCAATTCACCCCTCCACTTT
TRBV5-6	TRBJ1-2	.	TRBD1	CASSNNKGAHYGYTF	TGTGCCAGCAGCAACAACAAGGGGGCTCACTATGGCTACACCTTC
TRBV5-1	TRBJ1-2	.	.	CASSLDVGGYGYTF	TGCGCCAGCAGCTTGGACGTCGGGGGCTATGGCTACACCTTC
TRBV28	TRBJ2-2	.	.	CASSLLTGELFF	TGTGCCAGCAGTTTACTAACCGGGGAGCTGTTTTTT
TRBV2	TRBJ1-1	.	TRBD1	CASRATGVDDTEAFF	TGTGCCAGCAGGGCTACAGGGGTGGATGACACTGAAGCTTTCTTT
TRBV5-4	TRBJ2-5	.	TRBD2	CASSFSTVERGGGETQYF	TGTGCCAGCAGCTTTTCGACGGTCGAGCGGGGGGGCGGAGAGACCCAGTACTTC
TRBV11-2	TRBJ1-2	once	TRBD1	CASSIGTGSPYGYTF	TGTGCCAGCAGCATAGGGACAGGGAGTCCCTATGGCTACACCTTC
TRBV12-5	TRBJ2-3	.	TRBD2	CASGSGGGRTDTQYF	TGTGCTAGTGGTTCCGGGGGGGGCCGCACAGATACGCAGTATTTT
TRBV3-1/TRBV3-2	TRBJ2-7	.	.	CASSQEYYEQYF	TGTGCCAGCAGCCAAGAATACTACGAGCAGTACTTC
TRBV11-2	TRBJ1-2	.	.	CASSHPRGSFNYGYTF	TGTGCCAGCAGCCACCCCCGAGGTTCATTCAACTATGGCTACACCTTC
TRBV28	TRBJ1-1	.	TRBD1	CASRTPGQPNTEAFF	TGTGCCAGCAGGACACCGGGACAGCCTAACACTGAAGCTTTCTTT
TRBV3-1/TRBV3-2	TRBJ2-1	.	TRBD2	CASSQDSGTSGYNEQFF	TGTGCCAGCAGCCAAGACTCCGGGACTAGCGGGTACAATGAGCAGTTCTTC
TRBV18	TRBJ2-3	.	.	CASSSQLLASTDTQYF	TGTGCCAGCTCATCTCAACTACTAGCAAGCACAGATACGCAGTATTTT
TRBV2	TRBJ2-1	.	TRBD2	CASRAAGGSNEQFF	TGTGCCAGCAGAGCGGCGGGGGGATCCAATGAGCAGTTCTTC
TRBV6-4	TRBJ2-5	.	TRBD2	CASIYPLAGPQETQYF	TGTGCCAGCATCTATCCACTAGCGGGCCCCCAAGAGACCCAGTACTTC
TRBV4-2	TRBJ2-1	.	.	CASTGSGNEQFF	TGTGCCAGCACGGGGTCGGGGAATGAGCAGTTCTTC
TRBV28	TRBJ1-2	once	.	CASSKNAGYGYTF	TGTGCCAGCAGTAAGAACGCAGGATATGGCTACACCTTC
TRBV5-5	TRBJ2-7	.	.	CASRADSSLPDEQYF	TGTGCCAGCAGGGCGGACAGCTCCCTTCCGGACGAGCAGTACTTC
TRBV7-2	TRBJ1-6	.	.	CASSQGAYNSPLHF	TGTGCCAGCAGCCAAGGGGCCTATAATTCACCCCTCCACTTT
TRBV28	TRBJ1-4	.	TRBD1	CASSEGQVEKLFF	TGTGCCAGCAGTGAAGGACAGGTTGAAAAACTGTTTTTT
TRBV19	TRBJ2-5	.	TRBD1	CASSGQVQETQYF	TGTGCCAGTAGCGGACAGGTTCAAGAGACCCAGTACTTC
TRBV15	TRBJ1-5	.	TRBD1	CATSRARGQINQPQHF	TGTGCCACCAGCCGCGCTCGGGGACAGATCAATCAGCCCCAGCATTTT
TRBV5-1	TRBJ2-1	.	TRBD1	CASSEDRDPYNEQFF	TGCGCCAGCTCAGAGGACAGGGACCCGTACAATGAGCAGTTCTTC